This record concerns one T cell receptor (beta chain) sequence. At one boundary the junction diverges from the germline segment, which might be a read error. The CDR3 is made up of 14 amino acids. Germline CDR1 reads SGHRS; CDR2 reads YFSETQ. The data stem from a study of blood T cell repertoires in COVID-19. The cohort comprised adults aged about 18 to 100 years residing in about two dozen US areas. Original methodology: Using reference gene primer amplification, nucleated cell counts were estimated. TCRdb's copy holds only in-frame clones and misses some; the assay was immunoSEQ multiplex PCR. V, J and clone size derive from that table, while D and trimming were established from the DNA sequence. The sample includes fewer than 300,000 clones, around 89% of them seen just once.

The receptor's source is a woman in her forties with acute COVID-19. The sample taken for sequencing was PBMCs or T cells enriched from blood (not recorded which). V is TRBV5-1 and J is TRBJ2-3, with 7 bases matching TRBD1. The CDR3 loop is CASSFGTRTGTQYF. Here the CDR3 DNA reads TGCGCCAGCAGCTTCGGGACGCGGACAGGTACGCAGTATTTT.